The entry that follows covers one T cell receptor (beta chain) sequence. Its target is unknown. The entry originates in a study of OX40 agonist ivuxolimab in advanced cancers. As for the study in general: The study enrolled dose-escalation patients with hepatocellular carcinoma, melanoma, renal cell or head and neck cancer. Study results and caveats: Dose levels from 0.1 to 3.0 mg/kg saw CD4+ and CD8+ blood T cells expand clonally by week 6.

It was autoimmune disease history or systemic immunosuppression that excluded patients. Blood draws occurred at baseline, cycle 4 day 1, and cycle 7 day 1. Generated by immunoSEQ multiplex PCR, the TCRdb table keeps only in-frame clones and is missing some. Here the sample spans tens of thousands of clones, about nine tenths being singletons. Germline V CDR1 and CDR2: MDHEN, SYDVKM. Germline trimming cut 5 bases from V and 3 bases from J; bases unmatched to any gene: 9. CDR3 length: 15 residues. This specimen consisted of CD4+ or CD8+ T cells sorted from blood, obtained in a trial of the OX40 agonist ivuxolimab. The chain recombines TRBV28 with TRBJ2-5, with 7 bases aligning to TRBD2. The sequence was obtained from an adult with an advanced solid tumor such as melanoma, head and neck, liver or kidney cancer. CDR3 protein: CASSVAGAIKETQYF. CDR3 DNA: TGTGCCAGCAGTGTTGCGGGAGCCATAAAAGAGACCCAGTACTTC.